This T cell receptor beta chain was sequenced during a study of breast tumors, draining lymph nodes, adjacent tissues. Axillary draining lymph nodes of breast cancer patients supplied the node samples. There are many counts of this clonotype. This CDR3 spans 17 amino acids. V was pared by 2 bases and J by 0 bases, with 8 bases of the junction left unmatched. MiXCR, applied by TCRdb to the multiplex PCR reads, yields one record per CDR3 protein. Of around 130,000 distinct CDR3 sequences listed, just under 20% are singletons. The rearrangement joins TRBV12-3 or TRBV12-4 to TRBJ2-3; TRBD1 aligns across 7 bases. This TCR was recovered from a female donor with breast cancer. Some clones in this sample may be carry-over from other donors' samples. The sequencing input was axillary lymph node tissue. Here the CDR3 reads CASSLPLTGPSTDTQYF. As DNA, the CDR3 is TGTGCCAGCAGTTTACCACTGACAGGGCCTAGCACAGATACGCAGTATTTT.